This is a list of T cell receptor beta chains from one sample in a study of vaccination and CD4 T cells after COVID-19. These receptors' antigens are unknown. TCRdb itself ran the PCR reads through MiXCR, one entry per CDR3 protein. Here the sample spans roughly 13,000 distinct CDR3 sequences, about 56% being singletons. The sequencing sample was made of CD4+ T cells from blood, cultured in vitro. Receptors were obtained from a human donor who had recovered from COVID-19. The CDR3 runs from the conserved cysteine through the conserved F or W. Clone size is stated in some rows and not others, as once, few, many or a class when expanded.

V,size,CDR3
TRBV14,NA,CASSSTAGTAAVSGTQYF
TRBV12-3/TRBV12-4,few,CASSPGTWFVGGAANTEAFF
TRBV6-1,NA,CASSRGPEYEQYF
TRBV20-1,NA,CSVLGPYNEQFF
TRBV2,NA,CASSGGNTETFF
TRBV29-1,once,CSVEGSWTTSQGYTF
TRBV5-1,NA,CASSLRAQETQYF
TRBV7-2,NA,CASSPAGTGVGAFF
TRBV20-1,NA,CSARTPAGGQETQYF
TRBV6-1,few,CASSGKSNQPQHF
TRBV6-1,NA,CASSHGQGARGTEAFF
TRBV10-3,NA,CATLPNRGTDTEAFF
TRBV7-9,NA,CASSRDRGLEQYF
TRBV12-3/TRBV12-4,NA,CASTLTNPALGEQYF
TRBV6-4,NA,CASSGGTSGLNEQFF
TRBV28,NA,CASSGRINEQFF
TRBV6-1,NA,CASSGQGLWEKLFF
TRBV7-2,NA,CASSLERYGEQYF
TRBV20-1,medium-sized,CSARASAGDRGREAFF
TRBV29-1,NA,CSVGQGINTEAFF
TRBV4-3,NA,CASSQDRVGGLMSSYEQYF
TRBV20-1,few,CSATPTGYGYEAFF
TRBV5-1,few,CASSPGLRAGEQYF
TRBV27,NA,CASSLRGARGYTF
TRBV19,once,CASSVSPGSYTGELFF
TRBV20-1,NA,CSASNLGTTNTGELFF
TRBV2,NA,CASSGRNYGYTF
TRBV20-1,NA,CSLGERVDTQYF
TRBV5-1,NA,CASSLGPGRNQETQYF
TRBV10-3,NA,CAIKATGSLGYTF